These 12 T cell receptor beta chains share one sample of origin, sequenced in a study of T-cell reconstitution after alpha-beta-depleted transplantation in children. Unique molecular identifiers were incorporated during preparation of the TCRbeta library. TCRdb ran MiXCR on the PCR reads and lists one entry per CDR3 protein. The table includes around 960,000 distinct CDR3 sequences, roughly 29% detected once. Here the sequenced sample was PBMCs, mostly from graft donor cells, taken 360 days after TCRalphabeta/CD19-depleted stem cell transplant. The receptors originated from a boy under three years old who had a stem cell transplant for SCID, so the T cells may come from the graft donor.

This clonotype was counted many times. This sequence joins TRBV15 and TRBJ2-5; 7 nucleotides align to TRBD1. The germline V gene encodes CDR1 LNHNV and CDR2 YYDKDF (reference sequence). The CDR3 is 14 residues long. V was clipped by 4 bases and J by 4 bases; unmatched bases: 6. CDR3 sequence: CATSTDRVAETQYF. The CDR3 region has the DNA TGTGCCACCAGCACCGACAGGGTGGCAGAGACCCAGTACTTC. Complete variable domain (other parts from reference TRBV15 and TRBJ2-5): DAMVIQNPRYQVTQFGKPVTLSCSQTLNHNVMYWYQQKSSQAPKLLFHYYDKDFNNEADTPDNFQSRRPNTSFCFLDIRSPGLGDTAMYLCATSTDRVAETQYFGPGTRLLVL.

CDR3 coding DNA: TGTGCCAGCAGCTTGTGGGGGGACAGGGCCTACAATGAGCAGTTCTTC. It is translated as CASSLWGDRAYNEQFF. J is TRBJ2-1 and V is TRBV5-6; TRBD1 matches 9 bases. V lost 1 base and J lost 2; bases outside the gene matches: 4. The CDR3 has 16 amino acids. CDR1 and CDR2 (germline): SGHDT, YYEEEE.

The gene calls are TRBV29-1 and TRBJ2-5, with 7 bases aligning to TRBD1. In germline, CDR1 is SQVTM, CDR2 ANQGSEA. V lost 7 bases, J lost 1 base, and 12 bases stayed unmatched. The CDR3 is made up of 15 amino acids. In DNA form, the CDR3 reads TGCAGCGCTAACCCGCAAACAGGGGTCCAAGAGACCCAGTACTTC. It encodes CSANPQTGVQETQYF.

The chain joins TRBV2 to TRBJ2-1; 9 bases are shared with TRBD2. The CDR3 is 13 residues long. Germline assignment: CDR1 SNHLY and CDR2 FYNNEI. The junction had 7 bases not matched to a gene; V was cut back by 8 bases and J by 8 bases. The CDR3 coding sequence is TGTGCCAGCGGACTAGCGAGACCTCATGAGCAGTTCTTC. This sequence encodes CASGLARPHEQFF.

As DNA, the CDR3 is TGCAGCGTTGTGTCAGGGCCCGGGTCCTACGAGCAGTACTTC. Its translation: CSVVSGPGSYEQYF. V and J are TRBV29-1 and TRBJ2-7; D perhaps matches TRBD1 (5 bases). CDR3 length equals 14 residues. Germline CDR1 reads SQVTM; CDR2 reads ANQGSEA. V was cut by 4 bases and J by 1 base, with 14 bases left in between.

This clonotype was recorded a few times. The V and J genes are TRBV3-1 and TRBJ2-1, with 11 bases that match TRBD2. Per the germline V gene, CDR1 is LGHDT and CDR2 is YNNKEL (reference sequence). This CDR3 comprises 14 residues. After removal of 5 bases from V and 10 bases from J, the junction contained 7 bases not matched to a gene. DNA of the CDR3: TGTGCCAGCAGCGGGGCTAGCGGGGGGAAGGAGCAGTTCTTC. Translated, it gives CASSGASGGKEQFF.

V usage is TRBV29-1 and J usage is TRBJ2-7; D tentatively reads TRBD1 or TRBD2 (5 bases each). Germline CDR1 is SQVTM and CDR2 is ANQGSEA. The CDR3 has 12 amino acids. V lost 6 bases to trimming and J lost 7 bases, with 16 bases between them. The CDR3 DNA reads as TGCAGCGTCGCCGGGACCTCGGGAGAGCAGTACTTC. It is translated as CSVAGTSGEQYF.

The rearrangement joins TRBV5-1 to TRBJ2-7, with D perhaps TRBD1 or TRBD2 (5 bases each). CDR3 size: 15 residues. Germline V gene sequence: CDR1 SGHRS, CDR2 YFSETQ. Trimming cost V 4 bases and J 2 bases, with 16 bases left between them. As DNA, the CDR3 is TGCGCCAGCAGCCAAAGCCGGGACGGACCCTACGAGCAGTACTTC. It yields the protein CASSQSRDGPYEQYF. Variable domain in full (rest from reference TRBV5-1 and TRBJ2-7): KAGVTQTPRYLIKTRGQQVTLSCSPISGHRSVSWYQQTPGQGLQFLFEYFSETQRNKGNFPGRFSGRQFSNSRSEMNVSTLELGDSALYLCASSQSRDGPYEQYFGPGTRLTVT.

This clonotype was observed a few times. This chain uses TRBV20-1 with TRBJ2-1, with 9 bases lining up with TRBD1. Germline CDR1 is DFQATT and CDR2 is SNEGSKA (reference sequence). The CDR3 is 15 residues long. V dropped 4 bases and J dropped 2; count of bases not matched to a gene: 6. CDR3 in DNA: TGCAGTGCTAATAACCGGGACAGGGCCTACAATGAGCAGTTCTTC. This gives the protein CSANNRDRAYNEQFF.

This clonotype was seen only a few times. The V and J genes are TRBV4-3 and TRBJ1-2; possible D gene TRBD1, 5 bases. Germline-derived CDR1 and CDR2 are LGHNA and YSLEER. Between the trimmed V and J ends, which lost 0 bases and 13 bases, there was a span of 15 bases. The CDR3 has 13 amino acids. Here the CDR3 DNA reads TGCGCCAGCAGCCAAGATCCCGGCAGGGCGATCACCTTC. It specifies CASSQDPGRAITF.

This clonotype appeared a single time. CDR3 DNA: TGTGCCAGCAGTCCCCATTTACGGGGGGCCACTGGTACGCAGTATTTT. Amino acid sequence: CASSPHLRGATGTQYF. V is TRBV12-3 or TRBV12-4 and J is TRBJ2-3; D possibly corresponds to TRBD2 (7 bases). The CDR3 is 16 amino acids. V dropped 5 bases and J dropped 8 bases, with 23 bases sitting between them.

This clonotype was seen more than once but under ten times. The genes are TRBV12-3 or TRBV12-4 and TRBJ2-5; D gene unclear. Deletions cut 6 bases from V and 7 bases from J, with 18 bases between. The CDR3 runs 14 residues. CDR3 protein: CASSDDSPLGTQYF. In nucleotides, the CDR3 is TGTGCCAGCAGCGATGACTCGCCCTTGGGGACCCAGTACTTC.